Listed below are T cell receptor beta chains from one sample, sequenced in a study of Ad26.COV2.S vaccination and SARS-CoV-2 variants. Data came from immunoSEQ multiplex PCR; TCRdb stores just in-frame clones and leaves some out. The repertoire holds roughly 380,000 clones, with approximately 87% as singletons. Sequenced here: peripheral blood, sampled in a trial of Ad26.COV2.S vaccine versus placebo. The source of these receptors is a person aged 18-60 years who received the Ad26.COV2.S COVID-19 vaccine or a placebo. Both conserved end residues are part of each CDR3. A D gene is named only where the DNA matches it firmly. Size is stated for part of the rows, as once, few or many counts, or as a class when the clone is expanded.

v_gene,j_gene,d_gene,abundance,CDR3aa,CDR3nt
TRBV7-8,TRBJ1-5,.,.,CASSSGWGQPQHF,TGTGCCAGCAGCAGCGGGTGGGGTCAGCCCCAGCATTTT
TRBV4-3,TRBJ2-5,.,.,CASSLGWGEQETQYF,TGCGCCAGCAGCCTCGGGTGGGGGGAACAAGAGACCCAGTACTTC
TRBV3-1/TRBV3-2,TRBJ2-5,.,.,CASSRLQETQYF,TGTGCCAGCAGCCGCCTCCAAGAGACCCAGTACTTC
TRBV19,TRBJ1-6,.,once,CASSSGIDSPLHF,TGTGCCAGTAGTTCCGGGATCGATTCACCCCTCCACTTT
TRBV6-1,TRBJ2-3,TRBD1,.,CASSEWTGGEMADTQYF,TGTGCCAGCAGTGAATGGACAGGGGGCGAAATGGCAGATACGCAGTATTTT
TRBV7-6,TRBJ2-5,TRBD2,.,CASSLGLAGGYSKETQYF,TGTGCCAGCAGCTTAGGACTAGCGGGGGGCTATAGCAAAGAGACCCAGTACTTC
TRBV7-9,TRBJ2-1,TRBD1,once,CASSPTGGLGDEQFF,TGTGCCAGCAGCCCGACAGGGGGGCTGGGCGATGAGCAGTTCTTC
TRBV19,TRBJ1-2,TRBD1,.,CASSIPTTGGDGYTF,TGTGCCAGTAGTATCCCCACGACAGGGGGCGACGGCTACACCTTC
TRBV27,TRBJ2-7,TRBD1,.,CASSSDRAHGDEQYF,TGTGCCAGCAGTTCCGACAGGGCTCACGGGGACGAGCAGTACTTC
TRBV7-2,TRBJ2-7,TRBD2,.,CASSFPPRGVPKQYF,TGTGCCAGCAGCTTCCCCCCGCGGGGGGTGCCGAAGCAGTACTTC
TRBV19,TRBJ2-2,.,.,CASHKYTGELFF,TGTGCCAGTCACAAGTACACCGGGGAGCTGTTTTTT
TRBV18,TRBJ2-3,.,.,CASSPNTGTDTQYF,TGTGCCAGCTCACCAAATACGGGCACAGATACGCAGTATTTT
TRBV15,TRBJ1-4,.,.,CATSRGQGGAEKLFF,TGTGCCACCAGCAGAGGGCAGGGAGGGGCTGAAAAACTGTTTTTT
TRBV11-3,TRBJ2-1,.,.,CASSLVGAGEQFF,TGTGCCAGCAGCTTAGTAGGCGCCGGTGAGCAGTTCTTC
TRBV7-2,TRBJ1-2,.,.,CASSFYRVGEYGYTF,TGTGCCAGCAGCTTTTACAGGGTAGGGGAATATGGCTACACCTTC
TRBV15,TRBJ2-3,.,.,CATSRDDRSTSTDTQYF,TGTGCCACCAGCAGAGATGACAGGTCAACTAGCACAGATACGCAGTATTTT
TRBV6-5,TRBJ1-1,.,.,CASNGWGAVTEAFF,TGTGCCAGCAATGGATGGGGGGCGGTCACTGAAGCTTTCTTT
TRBV7-2,TRBJ1-1,.,.,CASSLAPALISEAFF,TGTGCCAGCAGCTTAGCGCCGGCCTTAATCTCTGAAGCTTTCTTT
TRBV6-4,TRBJ1-6,.,once,CASSDRAGFSPLHF,TGTGCCAGCAGTGATAGGGCAGGTTTTTCACCCCTCCACTTT
TRBV5-6,TRBJ1-5,TRBD1,.,CASSLNRGFNQPQHF,TGTGCCAGCAGCTTGAACAGGGGTTTTAATCAGCCCCAGCATTTT
TRBV15,TRBJ2-3,TRBD2,.,CATSSGGDTDTQYF,TGTGCCACCAGCAGCGGGGGGGACACAGATACGCAGTATTTT
TRBV14,TRBJ2-7,.,once,CASSPADRFGPRTPYEQYF,TGTGCCAGCAGTCCCGCCGACCGATTCGGGCCAAGAACCCCCTACGAGCAGTACTTC
TRBV29-1,TRBJ1-1,TRBD1,.,CSATTGGNTEAFF,TGCAGCGCTACGACAGGGGGGAACACTGAAGCTTTCTTT